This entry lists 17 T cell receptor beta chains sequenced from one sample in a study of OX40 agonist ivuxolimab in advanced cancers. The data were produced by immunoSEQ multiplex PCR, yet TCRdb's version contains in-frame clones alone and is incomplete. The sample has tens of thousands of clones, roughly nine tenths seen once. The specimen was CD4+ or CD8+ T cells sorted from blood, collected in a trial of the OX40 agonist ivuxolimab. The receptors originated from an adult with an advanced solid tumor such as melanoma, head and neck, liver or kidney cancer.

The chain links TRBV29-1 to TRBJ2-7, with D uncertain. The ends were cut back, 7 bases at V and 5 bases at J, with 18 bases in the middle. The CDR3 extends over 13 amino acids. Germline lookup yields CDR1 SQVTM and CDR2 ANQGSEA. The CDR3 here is CSASGLGPHEQYF. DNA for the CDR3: TGCAGCGCCTCCGGCCTCGGACCCCACGAGCAGTACTTC.

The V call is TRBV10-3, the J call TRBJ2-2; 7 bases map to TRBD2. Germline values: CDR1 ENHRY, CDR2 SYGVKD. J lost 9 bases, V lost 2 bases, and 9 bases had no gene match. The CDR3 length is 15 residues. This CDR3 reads CAISEDLAAPRELFF. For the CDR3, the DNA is TGTGCCATCAGTGAGGATCTAGCGGCCCCCCGGGAGCTGTTTTTT.

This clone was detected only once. The CDR3 sequence is CASSLDGAQETQYF. CDR3 DNA sequence: TGTGCCAGCAGCTTGGATGGAGCCCAAGAGACCCAGTACTTC. This sequence joins TRBV5-4 and TRBJ2-5; D uncertain. V lost 0 bases, J lost 1 base, and 7 bases lay in between. This CDR3 contains 14 residues. CDR1 is SGHNT, CDR2 YYREEE, per germline (reference sequence).

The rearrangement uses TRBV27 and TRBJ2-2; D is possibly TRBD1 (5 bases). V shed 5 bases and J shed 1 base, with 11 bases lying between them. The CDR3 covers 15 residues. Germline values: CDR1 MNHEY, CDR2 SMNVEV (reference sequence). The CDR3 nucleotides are TGTGCCAGCAGTATAACCAGGGAGAACACCGGGGAGCTGTTTTTT. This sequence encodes CASSITRENTGELFF.

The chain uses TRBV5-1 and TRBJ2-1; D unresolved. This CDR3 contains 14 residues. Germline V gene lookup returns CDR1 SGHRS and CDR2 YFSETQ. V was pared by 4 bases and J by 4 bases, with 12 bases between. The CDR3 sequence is CASSLEDGYNEQFF. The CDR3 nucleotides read TGCGCCAGCAGCCTCGAAGACGGGTACAATGAGCAGTTCTTC.

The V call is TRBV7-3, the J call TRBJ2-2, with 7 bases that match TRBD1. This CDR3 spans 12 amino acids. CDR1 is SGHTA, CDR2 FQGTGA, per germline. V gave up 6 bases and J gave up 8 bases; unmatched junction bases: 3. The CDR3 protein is CASSDREGELFF. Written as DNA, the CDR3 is TGTGCCAGCAGTGACAGGGAAGGGGAGCTGTTTTTT. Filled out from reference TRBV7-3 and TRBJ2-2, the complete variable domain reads GAGVSQTPSNKVTEKGKYVELRCDPISGHTALYWYRQSLGQGPEFLIYFQGTGAADDSGLPNDRFFAVRPEGSVSTLKIQRTERGDSAVYLCASSDREGELFFGEGSRLTVL.

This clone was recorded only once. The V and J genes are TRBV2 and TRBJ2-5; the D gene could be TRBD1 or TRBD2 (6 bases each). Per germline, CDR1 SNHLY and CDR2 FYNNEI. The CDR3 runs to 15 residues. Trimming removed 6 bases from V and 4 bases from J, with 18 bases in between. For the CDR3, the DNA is TGTGCCAGCAGCCTCATCCAAGGGGGGAGAGAGACCCAGTACTTC. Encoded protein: CASSLIQGGRETQYF.

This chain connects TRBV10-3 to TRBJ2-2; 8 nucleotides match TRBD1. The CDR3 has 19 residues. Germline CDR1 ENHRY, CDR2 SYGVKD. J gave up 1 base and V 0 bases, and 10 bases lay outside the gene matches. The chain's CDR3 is CAISESGQGARGNTGELFF. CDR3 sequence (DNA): TGTGCCATCAGTGAGTCTGGGCAGGGGGCGCGAGGGAACACCGGGGAGCTGTTTTTT.

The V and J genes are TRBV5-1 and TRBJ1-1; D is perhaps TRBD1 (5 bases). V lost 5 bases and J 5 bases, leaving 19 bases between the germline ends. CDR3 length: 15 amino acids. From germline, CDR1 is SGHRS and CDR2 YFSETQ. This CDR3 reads CASSRRGAVETEAFF. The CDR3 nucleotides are TGCGCCAGCAGTCGAAGGGGCGCGGTGGAAACTGAAGCTTTCTTT.

The CDR3 protein is CASSPTGAGELFF. The DNA for the CDR3 is TGTGCCAGCTCACCAACAGGGGCCGGGGAGCTGTTTTTT. The chain has TRBV18 and TRBJ2-2; TRBD1 aligns across 7 bases. Germline V gene data show CDR1 as KGHSH and CDR2 as LQKENI. Germline trimming cut 2 bases from V and 6 bases from J; bases unmatched to any gene: 0. The CDR3 runs 13 residues.

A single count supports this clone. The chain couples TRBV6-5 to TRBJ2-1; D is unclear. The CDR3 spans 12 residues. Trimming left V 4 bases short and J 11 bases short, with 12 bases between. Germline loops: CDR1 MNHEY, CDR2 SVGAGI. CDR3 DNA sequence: TGTGCCAGCAGTTCCCAAAACCGAAAGCAGTTCTTC. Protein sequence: CASSSQNRKQFF.

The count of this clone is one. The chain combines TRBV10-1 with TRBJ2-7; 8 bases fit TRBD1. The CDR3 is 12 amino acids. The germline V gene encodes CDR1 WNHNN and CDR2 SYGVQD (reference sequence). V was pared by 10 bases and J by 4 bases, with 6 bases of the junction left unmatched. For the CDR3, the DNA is TGCGCCACCGACAGGGGAGATTACGAGCAGTACTTC. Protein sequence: CATDRGDYEQYF.

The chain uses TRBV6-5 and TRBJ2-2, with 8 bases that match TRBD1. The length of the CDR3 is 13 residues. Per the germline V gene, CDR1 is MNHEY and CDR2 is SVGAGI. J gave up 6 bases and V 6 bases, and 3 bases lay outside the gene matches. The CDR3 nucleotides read TGTGCCAGCAGACGACAGGGGTCCGGGGAGCTGTTTTTT. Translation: CASRRQGSGELFF.

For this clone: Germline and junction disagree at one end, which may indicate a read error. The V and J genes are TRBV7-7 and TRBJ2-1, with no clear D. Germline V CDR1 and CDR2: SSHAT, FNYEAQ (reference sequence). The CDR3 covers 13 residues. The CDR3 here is CASSLWYNDEQFF. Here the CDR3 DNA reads TGTGCTAGCAGCCTTTGGTATAATGATGAGCAGTTCTTC.

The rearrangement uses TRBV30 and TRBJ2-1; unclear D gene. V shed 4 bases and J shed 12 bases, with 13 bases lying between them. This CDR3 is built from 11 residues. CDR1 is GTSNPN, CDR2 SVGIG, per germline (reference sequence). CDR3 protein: CAWMLDVWQFF. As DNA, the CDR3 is TGTGCCTGGATGCTCGATGTTTGGCAGTTCTTC. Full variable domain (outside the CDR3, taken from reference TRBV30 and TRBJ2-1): SQTIHQWPATLVQPVGSPLSLECTVEGTSNPNLYWYRQAAGRGLQLLFYSVGIGQISSEVPQNLSASRPQDRQFILSSKKLLLSDSGFYLCAWMLDVWQFFGPGTRLTVL.

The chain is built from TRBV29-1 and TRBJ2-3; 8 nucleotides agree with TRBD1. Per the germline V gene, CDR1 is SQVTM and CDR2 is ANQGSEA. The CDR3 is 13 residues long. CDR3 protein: CRVQGQGTDTQYF. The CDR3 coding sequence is TGCAGAGTCCAGGGACAGGGCACAGATACGCAGTATTTT.

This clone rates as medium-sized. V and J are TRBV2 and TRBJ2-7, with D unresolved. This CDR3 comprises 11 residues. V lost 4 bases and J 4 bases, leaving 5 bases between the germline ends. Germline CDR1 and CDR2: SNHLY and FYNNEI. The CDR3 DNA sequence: TGTGCCAGCAGTGGTTTGTACGAGCAGTACTTC. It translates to CASSGLYEQYF.